These 28 T cell receptor beta chains were all obtained from the same sample, sequenced in a study of cytomegalovirus exposure and HLA in healthy donors. The PCR was carried out with 60 Vbeta primers and 13 Jbeta primers. The table came from immunoSEQ multiplex PCR; TCRdb's copy has only in-frame clones and leaves some out. The table shows roughly 160,000 clones, with 60% to 80% occurring only once. The sequencing sample was made of PBMCs. The receptors come from a woman aged 40 to 49 in good health and CMV-seropositive.

The chain employs TRBV6-6 and TRBJ2-1; possible D gene TRBD1, 6 bases. The CDR3 has 12 residues. Trimming removed 2 bases from V and 10 bases from J, with 9 bases in between. CDR1 is MNHNY and CDR2 is SVGAGI in the germline V gene (reference sequence). The CDR3 bases are TGTGCCAGCAGTTACGGGGGCAAAGAGCAGTTCTTC. Its protein is CASSYGGKEQFF.

This sequence joins TRBV7-8 and TRBJ1-3; TRBD1 matches at 9 bases. Germline values: CDR1 SGHVS, CDR2 FQNEAQ. This CDR3 region has 14 residues. Germline trimming cut 5 bases from V and 8 bases from J; bases unmatched to any gene: 7. As DNA, the CDR3 is TGTGCCAGCAGCCGGACAGGGGTCGGGGACACCATATATTTT. The encoded protein is CASSRTGVGDTIYF.

V and J are TRBV15 and TRBJ2-3; 10 nucleotides agree with TRBD2. Germline V gives CDR1 LNHNV, CDR2 YYDKDF (reference sequence). This CDR3 spans 13 amino acids. V gave up 5 bases and J gave up 13 bases; unmatched junction bases: 9. Written as DNA, the CDR3 is TGTGCCACCAGCGGGGAACCTAGCGGGAGAAAGTATTTT. Encoded protein: CATSGEPSGRKYF.

The chain has TRBV6-1 and TRBJ2-1; 10 bases are shared with TRBD2. CDR3 size: 15 residues. Germline CDR1 reads MNHNS; CDR2 reads SASEGT. V lost 7 bases, J lost 7 bases, and 10 bases stayed unmatched. The CDR3: CASTKGSSGGNEQFF. The CDR3 DNA is TGTGCCAGCACCAAGGGGTCTAGCGGGGGAAATGAGCAGTTCTTC.

The chain has TRBV15 and TRBJ1-6, with a tentative D call TRBD1 (5 bases). CDR3 length: 15 residues. Germline lookup yields CDR1 LNHNV and CDR2 YYDKDF (reference sequence). Between the trimmed V and J ends, which lost 0 bases and 7 bases, there was a span of 10 bases. The DNA for the CDR3 is TGTGCCACCAGCAGAGATGGGGGGGAGAATTCACCCCTCCACTTT. Translating gives CATSRDGGENSPLHF.

The V call is TRBV5-4, the J call TRBJ2-6, with a tentative D call TRBD2 (5 bases). Germline CDR1 and CDR2: SGHNT and YYREEE (reference sequence). The CDR3 contains 14 residues. V lost 3 bases to trimming and J lost 2 bases, with 6 bases between them. The CDR3 DNA reads TGTGCCAGCAGCTATAGCGCTGGGGCCAACGTCCTGACTTTC. Translating gives CASSYSAGANVLTF.

J is TRBJ2-2 and V is TRBV19, with 7 bases that match TRBD2. CDR3 length: 14 amino acids. V shed 10 bases, J shed 0 bases, and the junction held 5 bases outside the gene matches. Germline V lookup: CDR1 LNHDA, CDR2 SQIVND (reference sequence). The CDR3 DNA follows: TGTGCCACCATAGGACTAGCGAACACCGGGGAGCTGTTTTTT. The encoded protein is CATIGLANTGELFF. Using reference TRBV19 and TRBJ2-2 for the parts outside the CDR3, the full variable domain is DGGITQSPKYLFRKEGQNVTLSCEQNLNHDAMYWYRQDPGQGLRLIYYSQIVNDFQKGDIAEGYSVSREKKESFPLTVTSAQKNPTAFYLCATIGLANTGELFFGEGSRLTVL.

The chain employs TRBV7-3 and TRBJ2-3, with 9 positions matching TRBD2. CDR3 length: 18 amino acids. V dropped 1 base and J dropped 0; count of bases not matched to a gene: 8. The germline gives CDR1 SGHTA, CDR2 FQGTGA. CDR3 loop: CASSLIGGRASSTDTQYF. The DNA of the CDR3 is TGTGCCAGCAGCTTAATTGGCGGGAGGGCCAGTAGCACAGATACGCAGTATTTT.

The CDR3 here is CAIAGVPGELFF. The CDR3 DNA reads as TGTGCAATAGCGGGAGTCCCCGGGGAGCTGTTTTTT. The gene calls are TRBV6-5 and TRBJ2-2, with 9 bases identical to TRBD2. The CDR3 runs 12 residues. Looked up from germline, CDR1 is MNHEY and CDR2 is SVGAGI.

The chain links TRBV10-3 to TRBJ1-1; 8 bases agree with TRBD1. The CDR3 length is 16 residues. J was trimmed by 6 bases and V by 4 bases; bases with no gene match: 13. Germline V gives CDR1 ENHRY, CDR2 SYGVKD. CDR3 protein: CAISGRDRRGDAEAFF. The CDR3 nucleotides read TGTGCCATCAGTGGCCGGGACAGGAGGGGAGACGCTGAAGCTTTCTTT.

The chain has TRBV19 and TRBJ2-3; D might be TRBD1 (5 bases). CDR3 length equals 14 residues. Trimming removed 4 bases at V and 2 bases at J, with 10 bases between. From germline, CDR1 is LNHDA and CDR2 SQIVND (reference sequence). Written as DNA, the CDR3 is TGTGCCAGTAGTACAGGACACACCACAGATACGCAGTATTTT. Translated, it gives CASSTGHTTDTQYF.

J is TRBJ1-2 and V is TRBV5-4; D unresolved. V lost 4 bases, J lost 8 bases, and 12 bases lay in between. The V gene's germline CDR1 is SGHNT and CDR2 YYREEE (reference sequence). This CDR3 has 12 amino acids. The CDR3 here is CASSHLALGYTF. CDR3 sequence (DNA): TGTGCCAGCAGCCATCTAGCATTGGGCTACACCTTC.

The chain is built from TRBV7-3 and TRBJ2-1, with 11 bases identical to TRBD2. The germline V gene has CDR1 SGHTA and CDR2 FQGTGA. This CDR3 comprises 16 residues. The J segment lost 12 bases and the V segment lost 6 bases, leaving 16 bases of the junction unmatched. The CDR3 region has the DNA TGTGCCAGCAGTTCCCGAGGGACTAGCGGCTTAGGGTGGCAGTTCTTC. It is translated as CASSSRGTSGLGWQFF.

This chain uses TRBV7-2 with TRBJ1-2, with TRBD1 identical over 8 bases. The CDR3 extends over 13 amino acids. CDR1 is SGHTA, CDR2 FQGNSA, per germline. Unmatched junction bases numbered 7, after V lost 3 bases and J lost 10 bases. CDR3 nucleotide sequence: TGTGCCAGCAGCTTTGGCTCAGGGGGCTTCTACACCTTC. As protein: CASSFGSGGFYTF.

On this clone itself: The sample has other DNA sequences that encode this CDR3 too. The chain is built from TRBV15 and TRBJ2-5, with 7 nucleotides matching TRBD1. CDR3 length: 14 residues. V shed 0 bases and J 2 bases; nucleotides not matched to a gene: 0. From germline, CDR1 is LNHNV and CDR2 YYDKDF (reference sequence). CDR3 sequence: CATSRDRGQETQYF. The CDR3 DNA sequence: TGTGCCACCAGCAGAGACAGGGGGCAAGAGACCCAGTACTTC.

This chain links TRBV5-6 with TRBJ1-2; TRBD1 aligns across 7 bases. V dropped 4 bases and J dropped 2; count of bases not matched to a gene: 8. This CDR3 region has 15 residues. Germline CDR1 reads SGHDT; CDR2 reads YYEEEE. CDR3 bases: TGTGCCAGCAGCCCGCAGGGGGGCGGAAACTATGGCTACACCTTC. This encodes CASSPQGGGNYGYTF.

J is TRBJ1-1 and V is TRBV7-9, with D possibly TRBD1 on 6 matching bases. Germline V gives CDR1 SEHNR, CDR2 FQNEAQ (reference sequence). This CDR3 comprises 15 residues. The ends were cut back, 4 bases at V and 2 bases at J, with 14 bases in the middle. The CDR3 DNA sequence: TGTGCCAGCAGCTACACCACAGGGACAAACACTGAAGCTTTCTTT. Amino acid sequence: CASSYTTGTNTEAFF.

This clone has just a few counts. The chain has TRBV6-5 and TRBJ2-1, with D possibly being TRBD1 (5 bases). The CDR3 totals 13 residues. The V gene lost 10 bases and the J gene lost 1 base, with 11 bases spanning the gap. Germline V gene sequence: CDR1 MNHEY, CDR2 SVGAGI. CDR3 region: CATRRESYNEQFF. DNA for the CDR3: TGTGCCACCCGCAGGGAATCCTACAATGAGCAGTTCTTC.

The chain has TRBV28 and TRBJ2-3; the match to TRBD1 covers 10 bases. The CDR3 totals 15 residues. In germline, CDR1 is MDHEN, CDR2 SYDVKM. After removal of 4 bases from V and 1 base from J, the junction contained 2 bases not matched to a gene. CDR3 region: CASSSGTGGTDTQYF. CDR3 DNA sequence: TGTGCCAGCAGTTCCGGGACAGGGGGCACAGATACGCAGTATTTT.

The J gene is TRBJ1-5, the V gene TRBV7-2, with TRBD1 matching over 9 bases. J lost 7 bases, V lost 5 bases, and 6 bases had no gene match. This CDR3 is 14 amino acids long. The germline V gene encodes CDR1 SGHTA and CDR2 FQGNSA. Written as DNA, the CDR3 is TGTGCCAGCAGCAATACAGGGGGCGGCCAGCCCCAGCATTTT. This gives the protein CASSNTGGGQPQHF.

As for this clone: It is unclear where the CDR3 begins or ends on the DNA, so no DNA is shown, and the CDR3 is as TCRdb lists it. The chain links TRBV30 to TRBJ2-2; no check of the table's D call, TRBD2, against the DNA was made. With termini counted, the CDR3 has 14 amino acids. Germline lookup yields CDR1 GTSNPN and CDR2 SVGIG (reference sequence). CDR3 sequence: CAWASGSRTGELLF.

As DNA, the CDR3 is TGTGCCAGCAGCTTCCACGGGACAGGGGAAGGCTATGGCTACACCTTC. Its translation is CASSFHGTGEGYGYTF. The chain uses TRBV7-9 and TRBJ1-2, with 10 bases aligning to TRBD1. The CDR3 has 16 residues. Looked up from germline, CDR1 is SEHNR and CDR2 is FQNEAQ (reference sequence). Losses at the gene ends were 3 bases for V and 4 bases for J; bases not matched to a gene: 8.

This chain links TRBV28 with TRBJ1-2, with a possible D match to TRBD1 (5 bases). The length of the CDR3 is 14 residues. V was clipped by 4 bases and J by 4 bases, with 13 bases between them. Germline CDR1 reads MDHEN; CDR2 reads SYDVKM. The CDR3 loop is CASSSRPQGYGYTF. In DNA form, the CDR3 reads TGTGCCAGCAGTTCGCGGCCGCAGGGCTATGGCTACACCTTC.

The V gene is TRBV5-6, the J gene TRBJ2-5; TRBD2 matches 14 bases. The J call may not be correct, given that the DNA end is closer to TRBJ2-7. Germline V CDR1 and CDR2: SGHDT, YYEEEE. The CDR3 length is 18 residues. The CDR3 sequence is CASSPFGTSGSKGLEQYF. Written as DNA, the CDR3 is TGTGCCAGCAGCCCCTTCGGGACTAGCGGGAGCAAGGGACTCGAGCAGTACTTC.

The chain employs TRBV5-4 and TRBJ2-1; D is possibly TRBD2 (6 bases). This CDR3 has 16 amino acids. CDR1 is SGHNT, CDR2 YYREEE, per germline (reference sequence). The V end lost 1 base, the J end lost 3 bases, and 14 bases lay between the germline ends. The CDR3 here is CASSLSFAGNYNEQFF. The CDR3 nucleotides read TGTGCCAGCAGCTTGTCCTTCGCGGGAAACTACAATGAGCAGTTCTTC.

V is TRBV7-6 and J is TRBJ2-2, with a weak D call TRBD2 (5 bases). The CDR3 has 16 residues. CDR1 is SGHVS, CDR2 FNYEAQ, per germline. The germline V and J ends were trimmed by 5 bases and 0 bases, with 13 bases remaining between them. The CDR3 nucleotides read TGTGCCAGCAGCCTTACGCGGGCCTCGAACACCGGGGAGCTGTTTTTT. Encoded protein: CASSLTRASNTGELFF.

The chain combines TRBV7-8 with TRBJ2-3; TRBD2 matches at 8 bases. Germline values: CDR1 SGHVS, CDR2 FQNEAQ. Trimming took 5 bases from V and 4 from J; bases not matched to a gene: 8. This CDR3 has 15 amino acids. Here the CDR3 reads CASSPSGGRPDTQYF. CDR3 DNA sequence: TGTGCCAGCAGCCCAAGTGGCGGGAGGCCAGATACGCAGTATTTT. Filled out from reference TRBV7-8 and TRBJ2-3, the complete variable domain reads GAGVSQSPRYKVAKRGQDVALRCDPISGHVSLFWYQQALGQGPEFLTYFQNEAQLDKSGLPSDRFFAERPEGSVSTLKIQRTQQEDSAVYLCASSPSGGRPDTQYFGPGTRLTVL.

The CDR3 DNA sequence: TGTGCCAGCAGCCCCGGTATGGACTCCACCGGGGAGCTGTTTTTT. This gives the protein CASSPGMDSTGELFF. The J gene is TRBJ2-2, the V gene TRBV9; maybe TRBD2 (5 bases). The V gene's germline CDR1 is SGDLS and CDR2 YYNGEE. The CDR3 is 15 amino acids. The V gene lost 4 bases and the J gene lost 4 bases, with 14 bases spanning the gap.